What follows are 16 T cell receptor beta chains derived from one specimen sequenced in a study of blood T cell repertoires in COVID-19 (dated by TCRdb to about 2020). To prepare the library, the immunoSEQ multiplex PCR assay was applied. Held by TCRdb, this immuneACCESS table contains in-frame sequences only and omits some clones. Under half of the omission traces to an unresolved V gene where checked; the cause of the rest is unknown. The sample table holds about 400,000 clones, of which around nine tenths were seen once. Clones ranked in the top ten supply 1.5% to 2% of the sample. Sequencing input: PBMCs or T cells enriched from blood (not recorded which). The receptors come from a young woman who had recovered from COVID-19.

The chain links TRBV30 to TRBJ2-1; 9 bases are a match to TRBD2. CDR1 and CDR2 (germline): GTSNPN, SVGIG (reference sequence). This CDR3 has 13 residues. The J segment lost 6 bases and the V segment lost 5 bases, leaving 5 bases of the junction unmatched. The CDR3 DNA reads as TGTGCCTGGTCCGGGACTAGCTTCAATGAGCAGTTCTTC. This translates into CAWSGTSFNEQFF.

The rearrangement uses TRBV23-1 and TRBJ2-7; D ambiguous. TRBV23-1 is known as an ORF, though its function is uncertain. The CDR3 extends over 13 amino acids. The germline V and J ends were trimmed by 6 bases and 3 bases, with 12 bases remaining between them. The CDR3 bases are TGCGCCAGCAGGCTGCAAGAGTTCTACGAGCAGTACTTC. It yields the protein CASRLQEFYEQYF.

The chain links TRBV15 to TRBJ1-2; the D gene is possibly TRBD1 (6 bases). Germline lookup yields CDR1 LNHNV and CDR2 YYDKDF (reference sequence). The germline V and J ends were trimmed by 2 bases and 3 bases, with 7 bases remaining between them. The CDR3 spans 13 residues. The CDR3 here is CATSRRQDYGYTF. Here the CDR3 DNA reads TGTGCCACCAGCAGACGACAGGACTATGGCTACACCTTC.

The CDR3 DNA reads TGCGCCAGCAGCTTTGGTCGGGCTGGAGGCAATGAGCAGTTCTTC. Its protein product is CASSFGRAGGNEQFF. The V and J genes are TRBV5-1 and TRBJ2-1; a possible D gene is TRBD2 (5 bases). CDR3 size: 15 residues. V was cut by 2 bases and J by 6 bases, with 15 bases left in between. Germline V CDR1 and CDR2: SGHRS, YFSETQ. Drawing the rest from reference TRBV5-1 and TRBJ2-1, the complete variable domain is KAGVTQTPRYLIKTRGQQVTLSCSPISGHRSVSWYQQTPGQGLQFLFEYFSETQRNKGNFPGRFSGRQFSNSRSEMNVSTLELGDSALYLCASSFGRAGGNEQFFGPGTRLTVL.

The chain links TRBV12-3 or TRBV12-4 to TRBJ2-7, with 7 bases that match TRBD1. The CDR3 loop spans 12 amino acids. The V segment lost 7 bases and the J segment 4 bases; nucleotides outside the gene matches: 4. The CDR3, as DNA: TGTGCCAGCACGGGACAGCAGTACGAGCAGTACTTC. Protein product: CASTGQQYEQYF.

This clone was seen only a few times. The same CDR3 is also encoded by other DNA sequences in this sample. The CDR3 DNA is TGTGCCAGCAGCTTAGGTCCAGGGGACGGTCAGCCCCAGCATTTT. Translated, it gives CASSLGPGDGQPQHF. The V gene is TRBV7-2, the J gene TRBJ1-5; a weak D match, TRBD1 (6 bases). The V and J ends lost 1 base and 6 bases respectively, with 13 bases between them. The length of the CDR3 is 15 residues. Germline V lookup: CDR1 SGHTA, CDR2 FQGNSA.

The J gene is TRBJ1-6, the V gene TRBV5-1, with D maybe TRBD1 (5 bases). V lost 2 bases and J lost 7, with 19 bases in between. The CDR3 is made up of 17 amino acids. Germline V gene sequence: CDR1 SGHRS, CDR2 YFSETQ. CDR3 coding DNA: TGCGCCAGCAGCTTAGGCACCGGTTACGGACAAAATTCACCCCTCCACTTT. Encoded protein: CASSLGTGYGQNSPLHF.

CDR3 nucleotides: TGTGCCAGCCTTTCGACAGGGGGCCCATCCTACGAGCAGTACTTC. It is translated as CASLSTGGPSYEQYF. This rearrangement joins TRBV11-2 to TRBJ2-7; TRBD1 matches 10 bases. The CDR3 extends over 15 amino acids. Germline-derived CDR1 and CDR2 are SGHAT and FQNNGV. V lost 8 bases and J lost 1; bases outside the gene matches: 8. Supplemented by reference TRBV11-2 and TRBJ2-7, the full variable domain reads EAGVAQSPRYKIIEKRQSVAFWCNPISGHATLYWYQQILGQGPKLLIQFQNNGVVDDSQLPKDRFSAERLKGVDSTLKIQPAKLEDSAVYLCASLSTGGPSYEQYFGPGTRLTVT.

The chain links TRBV29-1 to TRBJ1-2; D ambiguous. Trimming took 3 bases from V and 4 from J, leaving 9 bases between them. The CDR3 totals 12 residues. From germline, CDR1 is SQVTM and CDR2 ANQGSEA. The CDR3 sequence: CSVESKFYGYTF. The CDR3 DNA is TGCAGCGTTGAGTCCAAATTCTATGGCTACACCTTC.

On this clone: This specimen includes other DNA sequences encoding the same CDR3. This chain uses TRBV5-4 with TRBJ1-2, with D possibly matching TRBD1 (5 bases). Trimming took off 2 bases at V and 5 bases at J, with 10 bases between the two ends. CDR1 and CDR2 (germline): SGHNT, YYREEE (reference sequence). The CDR3 has 13 residues. The chain's CDR3 is CASSLGASYGYTF. Written as DNA, the CDR3 is TGTGCCAGCAGCTTAGGGGCTAGTTATGGCTACACCTTC.

CDR3 loop: CASSFPRGQGANVLTF. Here the CDR3 DNA reads TGTGCCAGTAGTTTCCCCAGGGGGCAAGGGGCCAACGTCCTGACTTTC. This chain links TRBV19 with TRBJ2-6; 8 bases map to TRBD1. Trimming at V came to 5 bases and at J to 4 bases, leaving 7 bases not matched to a gene. Germline CDR1 is LNHDA and CDR2 is SQIVND (reference sequence). This CDR3 region has 16 residues.

CDR3 region: CAITSGGALNTGELFF. CDR3 sequence (DNA): TGTGCCATAACTAGCGGGGGGGCTCTTAACACCGGGGAGCTGTTTTTT. The J gene is TRBJ2-2, the V gene TRBV11-2; TRBD2 agrees at 13 bases. Looked up from germline, CDR1 is SGHAT and CDR2 is FQNNGV. Trimming took 10 bases from V and 2 from J; bases not matched to a gene: 7. The CDR3 totals 16 residues.

Only a few counts were recorded for this clone. The chain employs TRBV5-1 and TRBJ1-1, with 8 bases matching TRBD1. Germline CDR1 and CDR2: SGHRS and YFSETQ. V lost 5 bases to trimming and J lost 3 bases; unmatched junction nucleotides: 12. The CDR3 totals 16 residues. In DNA form, the CDR3 reads TGCGCCAGCAGAGGGACAGGACCCGGCTCGCACACTGAAGCTTTCTTT. It translates to CASRGTGPGSHTEAFF.

This sequence joins TRBV12-5 and TRBJ1-4; 12 nucleotides agree with TRBD1. Germline V gene sequence: CDR1 LGHNT, CDR2 FRNRAP. The CDR3 covers 19 residues. The V and J ends lost 0 bases and 0 bases, in that order; junction bases with no gene match: 5. The CDR3 sequence: CASGLVLGTGGPTNEKLFF. CDR3 DNA sequence: TGTGCTAGTGGTTTGGTACTCGGGACAGGGGGCCCAACTAATGAAAAACTGTTTTTT.

This chain connects TRBV6-6 to TRBJ2-7, with D possibly TRBD2 on 6 matching bases. The CDR3 is 13 residues long. Trimming took off 6 bases at V and 2 bases at J, with 11 bases between the two ends. Germline-derived CDR1 and CDR2 are MNHNY and SVGAGI (reference sequence). CDR3 DNA: TGTGCCAGCAGGGGGACTTCTACCTACGAGCAGTACTTC. It codes for CASRGTSTYEQYF.

The chain is built from TRBV6-6 and TRBJ2-2, with 9 bases fitting TRBD1. Germline V gene data show CDR1 as MNHNY and CDR2 as SVGAGI (reference sequence). Unmatched junction bases numbered 6, after V lost 5 bases and J lost 2 bases. The CDR3 loop spans 16 amino acids. Here the CDR3 reads CASSQLGQGNTGELFF. CDR3 nucleotides: TGTGCCAGCAGTCAGCTGGGACAGGGCAACACCGGGGAGCTGTTTTTT.